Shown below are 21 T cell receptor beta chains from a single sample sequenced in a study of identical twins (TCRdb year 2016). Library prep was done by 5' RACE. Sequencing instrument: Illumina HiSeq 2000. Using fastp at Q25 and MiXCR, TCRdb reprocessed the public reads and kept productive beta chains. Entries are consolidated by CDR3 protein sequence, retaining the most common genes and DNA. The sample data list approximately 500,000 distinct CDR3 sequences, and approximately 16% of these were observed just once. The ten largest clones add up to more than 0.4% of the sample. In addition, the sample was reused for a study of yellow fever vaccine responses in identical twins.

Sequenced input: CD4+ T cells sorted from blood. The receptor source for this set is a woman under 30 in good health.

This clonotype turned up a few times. CDR3 amino acids: CASSLEFSTDTQYF. The CDR3 nucleotides are TGTGCCAGCAGCTTAGAGTTCTCCACAGATACGCAGTATTTT. The V and J genes are TRBV7-2 and TRBJ2-3; no clear D gene. The ends were cut back, 1 base at V and 2 bases at J, with 7 bases in the middle. Germline assignment: CDR1 SGHTA and CDR2 FQGNSA. The CDR3 is 14 residues long.

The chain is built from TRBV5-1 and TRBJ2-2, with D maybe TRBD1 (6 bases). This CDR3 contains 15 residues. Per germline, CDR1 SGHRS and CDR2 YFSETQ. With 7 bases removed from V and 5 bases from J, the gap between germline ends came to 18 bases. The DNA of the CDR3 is TGCGCCAGCGAGCTCAGGGGAACCGGGACCGGGGAGCTGTTTTTT. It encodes CASELRGTGTGELFF.

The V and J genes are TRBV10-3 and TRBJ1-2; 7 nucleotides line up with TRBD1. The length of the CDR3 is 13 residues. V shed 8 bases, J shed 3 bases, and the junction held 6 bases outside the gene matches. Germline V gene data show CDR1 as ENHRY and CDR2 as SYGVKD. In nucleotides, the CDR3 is TGTGCCATCGCCGGGACAGAATACTATGGCTACACCTTC. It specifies CAIAGTEYYGYTF.

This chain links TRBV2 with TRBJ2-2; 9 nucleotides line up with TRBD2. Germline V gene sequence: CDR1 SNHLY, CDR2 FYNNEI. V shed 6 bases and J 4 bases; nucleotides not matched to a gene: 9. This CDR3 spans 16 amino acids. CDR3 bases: TGTGCCAGCAGCCCCTGGGCGGGAGGGGGCACCGGGGAGCTGTTTTTT. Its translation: CASSPWAGGGTGELFF.

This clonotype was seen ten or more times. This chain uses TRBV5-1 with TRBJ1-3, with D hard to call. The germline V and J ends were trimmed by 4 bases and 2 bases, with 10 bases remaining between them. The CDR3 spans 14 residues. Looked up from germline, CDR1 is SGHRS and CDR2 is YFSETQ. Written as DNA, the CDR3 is TGCGCCAGCAGCCAAGACACAACTGGAAACACCATATATTTT. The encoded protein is CASSQDTTGNTIYF.

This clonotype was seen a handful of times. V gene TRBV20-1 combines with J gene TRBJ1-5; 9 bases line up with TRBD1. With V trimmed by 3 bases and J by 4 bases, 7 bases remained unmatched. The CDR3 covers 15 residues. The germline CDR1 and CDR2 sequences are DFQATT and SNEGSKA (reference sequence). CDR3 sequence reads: CSARTGGESNQPQHF. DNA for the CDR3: TGCAGTGCTAGGACAGGGGGAGAGTCGAATCAGCCCCAGCATTTT.

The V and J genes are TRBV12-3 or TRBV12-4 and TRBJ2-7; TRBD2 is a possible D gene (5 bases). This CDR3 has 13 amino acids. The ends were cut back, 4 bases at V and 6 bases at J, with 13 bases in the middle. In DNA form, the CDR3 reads TGTGCCAGCAGTTGGCGAGAACTAGGCGAGCAGTACTTC. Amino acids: CASSWRELGEQYF.

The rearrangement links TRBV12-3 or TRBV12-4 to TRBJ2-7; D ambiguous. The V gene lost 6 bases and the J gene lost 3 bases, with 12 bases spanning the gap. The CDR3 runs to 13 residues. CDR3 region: CASSDLGNYEQYF. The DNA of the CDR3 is TGTGCCAGCAGCGACTTGGGGAACTACGAGCAGTACTTC.

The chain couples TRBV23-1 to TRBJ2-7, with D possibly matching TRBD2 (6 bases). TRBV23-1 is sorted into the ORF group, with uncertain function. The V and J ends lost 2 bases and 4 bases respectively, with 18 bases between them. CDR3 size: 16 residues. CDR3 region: CASSQRPRDSFYEQYV. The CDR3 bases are TGCGCCAGCAGTCAACGGCCGCGGGACTCTTTTTACGAGCAGTACGTC.

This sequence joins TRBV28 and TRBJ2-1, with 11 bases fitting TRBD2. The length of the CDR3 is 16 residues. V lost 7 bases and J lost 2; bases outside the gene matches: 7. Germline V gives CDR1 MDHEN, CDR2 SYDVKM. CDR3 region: CASTQSGLAAYNEQFF. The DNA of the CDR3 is TGTGCCAGCACCCAATCGGGACTAGCGGCCTACAATGAGCAGTTCTTC.

DNA for the CDR3: TGCAGTGCTGGGACTAGTCGGGAGACCCAGTACTTC. Amino acid sequence: CSAGTSRETQYF. The V gene is TRBV20-1, the J gene TRBJ2-5; 8 bases fit TRBD2. The CDR3 has 12 residues. Germline trimming cut 5 bases from V and 5 bases from J; bases unmatched to any gene: 4. CDR1 and CDR2 (germline): DFQATT, SNEGSKA (reference sequence).

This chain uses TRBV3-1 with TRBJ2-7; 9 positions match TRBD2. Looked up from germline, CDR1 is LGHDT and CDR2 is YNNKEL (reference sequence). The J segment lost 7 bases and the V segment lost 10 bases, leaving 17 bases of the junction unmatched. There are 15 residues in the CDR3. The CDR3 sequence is CANPPMTSGAGEQYF. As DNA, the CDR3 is TGTGCCAACCCCCCCATGACTAGCGGCGCTGGGGAGCAGTACTTC.

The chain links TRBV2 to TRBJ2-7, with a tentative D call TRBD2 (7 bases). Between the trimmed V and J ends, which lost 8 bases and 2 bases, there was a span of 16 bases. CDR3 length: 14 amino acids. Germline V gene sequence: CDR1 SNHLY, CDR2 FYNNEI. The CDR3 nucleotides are TGTGCCAGCGGACTAGAACAGGGACCCTACGAGCAGTACGTC. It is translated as CASGLEQGPYEQYV.

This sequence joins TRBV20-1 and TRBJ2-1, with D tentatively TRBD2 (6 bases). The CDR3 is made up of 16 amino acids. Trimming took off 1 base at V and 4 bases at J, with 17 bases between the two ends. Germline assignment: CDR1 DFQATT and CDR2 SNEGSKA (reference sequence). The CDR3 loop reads CSARGQPGLQYNEQFF. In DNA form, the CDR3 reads TGCAGTGCTAGAGGCCAGCCGGGACTCCAATACAATGAGCAGTTCTTC.

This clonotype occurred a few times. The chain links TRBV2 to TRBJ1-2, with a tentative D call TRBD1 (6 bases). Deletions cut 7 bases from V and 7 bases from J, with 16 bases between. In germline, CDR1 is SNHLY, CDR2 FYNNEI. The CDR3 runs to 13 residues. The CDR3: CASILLGGSGYTF. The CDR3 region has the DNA TGTGCCAGCATTCTACTAGGGGGTTCTGGCTACACCTTC.

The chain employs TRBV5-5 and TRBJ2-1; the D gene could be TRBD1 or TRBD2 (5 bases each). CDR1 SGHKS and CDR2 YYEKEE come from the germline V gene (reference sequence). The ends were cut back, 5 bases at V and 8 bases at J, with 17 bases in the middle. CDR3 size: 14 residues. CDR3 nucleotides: TGTGCCAGCAGGATATATTCCGGGACCCATGAGCAGTTCTTC. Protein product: CASRIYSGTHEQFF.

The CDR3 spells CASSLAGASPSGANVLTF. In nucleotides, the CDR3 is TGCGCCAGCAGCCTGGCGGGGGCTAGCCCCTCTGGGGCCAACGTCCTGACTTTC. This chain uses TRBV5-1 with TRBJ2-6, with a possible D match to TRBD2 (7 bases). Germline lookup yields CDR1 SGHRS and CDR2 YFSETQ. CDR3 size: 18 residues. V was trimmed by 4 bases and J by 0 bases, leaving 17 bases between them.

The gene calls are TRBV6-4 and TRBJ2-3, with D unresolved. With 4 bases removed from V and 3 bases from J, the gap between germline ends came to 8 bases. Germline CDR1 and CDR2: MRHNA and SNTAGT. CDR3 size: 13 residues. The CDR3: CASSGRATDTQYF. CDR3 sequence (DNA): TGTGCCAGCAGTGGAAGGGCGACAGATACGCAGTATTTT.

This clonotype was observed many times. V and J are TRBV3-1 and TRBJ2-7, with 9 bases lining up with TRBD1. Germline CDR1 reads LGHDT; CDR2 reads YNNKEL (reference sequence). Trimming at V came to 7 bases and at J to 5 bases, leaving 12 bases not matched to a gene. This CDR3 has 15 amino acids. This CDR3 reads CASMPGTGFIDEQYF. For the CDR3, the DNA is TGTGCCAGCATGCCCGGGACAGGGTTTATCGACGAGCAGTACTTC.

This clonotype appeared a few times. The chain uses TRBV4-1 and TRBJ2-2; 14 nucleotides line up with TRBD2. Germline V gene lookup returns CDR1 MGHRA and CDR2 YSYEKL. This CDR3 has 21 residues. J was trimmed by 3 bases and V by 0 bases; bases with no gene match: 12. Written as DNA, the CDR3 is TGCGCCAGCAGCCAAGAACCTAGACTAGCGGGAGGGCCCTCTGACACCGGGGAGCTGTTTTTT. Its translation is CASSQEPRLAGGPSDTGELFF.

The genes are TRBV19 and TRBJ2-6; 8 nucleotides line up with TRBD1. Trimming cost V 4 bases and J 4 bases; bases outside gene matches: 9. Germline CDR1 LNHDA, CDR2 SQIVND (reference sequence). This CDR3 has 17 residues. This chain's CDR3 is CASSTTGVVSGANVLTF. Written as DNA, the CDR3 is TGTGCCAGTAGTACGACAGGGGTTGTTTCAGGGGCCAACGTCCTGACTTTC.